These 21 T cell receptor beta chains were sequenced from one sample in a study of OX40 agonist ivuxolimab in advanced cancers. Only in-frame clones appear in the TCRdb table, and some are missing; sequencing was by immunoSEQ multiplex PCR. The sample lists around 40,000 clones; 80% were seen once. This material consisted of CD4+ or CD8+ T cells sorted from blood, taken in a trial of the OX40 agonist ivuxolimab. All receptors derive from an adult with an advanced solid tumor such as melanoma, head and neck, liver or kidney cancer.

The V gene is TRBV5-1, the J gene TRBJ2-6, with 7 bases that match TRBD1. With V trimmed by 2 bases and J by 2 bases, 1 base remained unmatched. The germline gives CDR1 SGHRS, CDR2 YFSETQ. The CDR3 has 15 residues. The CDR3 DNA follows: TGCGCCAGCAGCTTTCAGGGGGCTGGGGCCAACGTCCTGACTTTC. This codes for CASSFQGAGANVLTF.

The gene calls are TRBV20-1 and TRBJ1-3, with 8 bases identical to TRBD1. This CDR3 spans 11 amino acids. The germline gives CDR1 DFQATT, CDR2 SNEGSKA (reference sequence). Trimming took 6 bases from V and 8 from J; bases not matched to a gene: 3. Here the CDR3 reads CSALTGDTIYF. In nucleotides, the CDR3 is TGCAGTGCACTGACAGGGGACACCATATATTTT.

As regards this clone: The junction shows a germline mismatch at one end, possibly a read error. This chain connects TRBV7-2 to TRBJ2-7; D is ambiguous. CDR1 and CDR2 from the germline V gene are SGHTA and FQGNSA. This CDR3 comprises 12 residues. CDR3 DNA: TGTGCCAGCAGCTTAGGGCCTAGGAGCAAGGACTTC. It yields the protein CASSLGPRSKDF.

This chain uses TRBV19 with TRBJ1-2, with 8 bases lining up with TRBD1. This CDR3 is 12 amino acids long. CDR1 and CDR2 from the germline V gene are LNHDA and SQIVND (reference sequence). J was trimmed by 9 bases and V by 6 bases; bases with no gene match: 6. CDR3 protein: CASRADRGRYTF. DNA of the CDR3: TGTGCCAGTAGAGCCGACAGGGGCCGCTACACCTTC.

The V and J genes are TRBV21-1 and TRBJ1-4; the table's TRBD1 call for D was not verified on the DNA. TRBV21-1 is marked as a pseudogene. This CDR3 has 15 residues. As DNA, the CDR3 is TGTGCCAGCAGCAAAGGGGCAGAAGATAATGAAAAACTGTTTTTT. Encoded protein: CASSKGAEDNEKLFF.

V and J are TRBV5-4 and TRBJ1-1; TRBD1 matches 9 bases. The CDR3 totals 13 residues. The V gene end was trimmed by 4 bases and the J gene end by 6 bases; junction bases not matched to a gene: 4. Germline values: CDR1 SGHNT, CDR2 YYREEE (reference sequence). This CDR3 is CASSSTGGPEAFF. The DNA for the CDR3 is TGTGCCAGCAGCAGTACAGGGGGCCCTGAAGCTTTCTTT.

The J gene is TRBJ2-7, the V gene TRBV11-2; D might be TRBD1 (6 bases). CDR1 and CDR2 (germline): SGHAT, FQNNGV. This CDR3 spans 15 amino acids. V shed 5 bases and J shed 0 bases, with 14 bases lying between them. The CDR3 sequence: CASSPTGRSSYEQYF. CDR3 nucleotides: TGTGCCAGCAGCCCGACAGGAAGGAGCTCCTACGAGCAGTACTTC.

The V call is TRBV11-2, the J call TRBJ1-4; D is possibly TRBD1 (5 bases). V was pared by 5 bases and J by 1 base, with 11 bases between. The CDR3 has 15 residues. Germline lookup yields CDR1 SGHAT and CDR2 FQNNGV. The CDR3 coding sequence is TGTGCCAGCAGCCCGCGGGGGGTAACTAATGAAAAACTGTTTTTT. Encoded protein: CASSPRGVTNEKLFF.

DNA for the CDR3: TGTGCCTTCGCACAGGGGAGAGGCAATCAGCCCCAGCATTTT. Translated: CAFAQGRGNQPQHF. The chain combines TRBV30 with TRBJ1-5; 7 nucleotides line up with TRBD1. Germline-derived CDR1 and CDR2 are GTSNPN and SVGIG (reference sequence). J lost 2 bases, V lost 7 bases, and 8 bases had no gene match. This CDR3 is built from 14 residues.

This rearrangement joins TRBV10-3 to TRBJ2-7; D not resolved. The CDR3 loop spans 11 amino acids. Germline CDR1 and CDR2: ENHRY and SYGVKD. The V end was cut by 11 bases, the J end by 2 bases, with 10 bases between. The CDR3 loop reads CAVTGAYEQYF. DNA of the CDR3: TGTGCCGTAACTGGGGCCTACGAGCAGTACTTC.

In its sample, this clone was seen once. J is TRBJ1-4 and V is TRBV5-1; possible D gene TRBD1, 6 bases. Trimming shortened V by 4 bases and J by 8 bases, and 15 bases separated the two germline ends. The CDR3 loop spans 14 amino acids. CDR1 SGHRS and CDR2 YFSETQ come from the germline V gene. CDR3 sequence reads: CASSREATGEKLFF. DNA for the CDR3: TGCGCCAGCAGCCGAGAAGCCACAGGGGAAAAACTGTTTTTT.

The chain is built from TRBV29-1 and TRBJ2-7; perhaps TRBD2 as D (6 bases). CDR3 length: 12 residues. V gave up 6 bases and J gave up 2 bases, with 11 bases separating them. Per germline, CDR1 SQVTM and CDR2 ANQGSEA. CDR3 sequence: CSVGGFTYEQYF. For the CDR3, the DNA is TGCAGCGTCGGGGGTTTCACCTACGAGCAGTACTTC.

The CDR3: CASSPRDLYNSPLHF. Written as DNA, the CDR3 is TGTGCCAGCAGCCCCCGGGACCTCTATAATTCACCCCTCCACTTT. This chain uses TRBV7-2 with TRBJ1-6; tentative D call: TRBD1 (5 bases). The germline gives CDR1 SGHTA, CDR2 FQGNSA. V shed 5 bases and J shed 3 bases, with 11 bases lying between them. The CDR3 totals 15 residues.

The genes are TRBV6-1 and TRBJ1-1, with 8 bases lining up with TRBD1. The CDR3 is made up of 13 amino acids. Looked up from germline, CDR1 is MNHNS and CDR2 is SASEGT. With V trimmed by 4 bases and J by 11 bases, 9 bases remained unmatched. The CDR3, as DNA: TGTGCCAGCAGTGTTACGGACAGGGAACGGGCTTTCTTT. This sequence encodes CASSVTDRERAFF.

This clone was found a few times. The gene calls are TRBV7-9 and TRBJ2-3; possible D gene TRBD1, 5 bases. The CDR3 spans 12 residues. V lost 5 bases and J lost 9, with 12 bases in between. Germline V gene data show CDR1 as SEHNR and CDR2 as FQNEAQ (reference sequence). CDR3 sequence reads: CASSASQGTQYF. The CDR3 bases are TGTGCCAGCAGCGCCTCCCAGGGAACGCAGTATTTT.

Comment on this clone: A read error may account for a junction end that differs from germline. The chain recombines TRBV5-4 with TRBJ2-2, with D unclear. Germline CDR1 SGHNT, CDR2 YYREEE (reference sequence). The CDR3 length is 14 residues. CDR3 in DNA: TGCGCCAGCAGCCAAGATTACAACGCCCCGGAGCTGTTTTTT. This encodes CASSQDYNAPELFF.

V usage is TRBV5-5 and J usage is TRBJ1-1; D gene ambiguous. From germline, CDR1 is SGHKS and CDR2 YYEKEE (reference sequence). V was cut by 1 base and J by 0 bases, with 10 bases left in between. The CDR3 length is 15 residues. The DNA for the CDR3 is TGTGCCAGCAGCTTGCGCGACCGGATGAACACTGAAGCTTTCTTT. This codes for CASSLRDRMNTEAFF.

The chain carries TRBV5-4 and TRBJ1-1; no firm D call. This CDR3 is 13 amino acids long. V lost 0 bases and J 1 base, leaving 4 bases between the germline ends. Germline CDR1 is SGHNT and CDR2 is YYREEE (reference sequence). CDR3: CASSLDQNTEAFF. The CDR3 DNA reads as TGTGCCAGCAGCTTGGACCAGAACACTGAAGCTTTCTTT.

The chain employs TRBV13 and TRBJ2-3, with D perhaps given as TRBD1 or TRBD2 (5 bases each). The CDR3 has 19 amino acids. Trimming pared 2 bases from V and 6 bases from J, leaving 27 bases between. The germline V gene has CDR1 PRHDT and CDR2 FYEKMQ (reference sequence). The chain's CDR3 is CASSLWSGAGGGITDTQYF. CDR3 nucleotide sequence: TGTGCCAGCAGCTTATGGTCTGGGGCCGGAGGTGGGATCACGGATACGCAGTATTTT.

This sequence joins TRBV30 and TRBJ1-1; 8 bases align to TRBD1. Germline CDR1 GTSNPN, CDR2 SVGIG (reference sequence). V lost 1 base to trimming and J lost 5 bases; unmatched junction nucleotides: 3. The CDR3 is 13 amino acids. The chain's CDR3 is CAWSGQGRTEAFF. In nucleotides, the CDR3 is TGTGCCTGGAGTGGACAGGGGCGGACTGAAGCTTTCTTT.

The rearrangement joins TRBV7-6 to TRBJ2-2; 11 bases are shared with TRBD2. The junction had 13 bases not matched to a gene; V was cut back by 5 bases and J by 2 bases. The CDR3 consists of 19 residues. Germline-derived CDR1 and CDR2 are SGHVS and FNYEAQ. In DNA, the CDR3 is TGTGCCAGCAGCGAAACTAGCGGGAGAAATGGATTTAACACCGGGGAGCTGTTTTTT. Translation: CASSETSGRNGFNTGELFF.